A single sample gave rise to the 14 T cell receptor beta chains below, sequenced in a study of early T cells in non-severe SARS-CoV-2 infection. TCRdb passed the 5' RACE reads through MiXCR, listing each CDR3 protein once. The sample has tens of thousands of distinct CDR3 sequences, roughly 4% seen once. The sequencing sample was made of whole blood. The receptor source for this set is an adult who was a healthcare worker with PCR-confirmed SARS-CoV-2 infection or an uninfected control (not recorded which).

This clonotype was observed many times. The CDR3 here is CASNVEDGVNEQFF. In DNA form, the CDR3 reads TGTGCCAGTAACGTCGAGGACGGGGTCAATGAGCAGTTCTTC. V and J are TRBV19 and TRBJ2-1; tentatively, D is TRBD2 (5 bases). The CDR3 extends over 14 amino acids. CDR1 and CDR2 from the germline V gene are LNHDA and SQIVND (reference sequence). Trimming shortened V by 7 bases and J by 6 bases, and 16 bases separated the two germline ends.

The table lists this clonotype with many counts. V is TRBV27 and J is TRBJ2-5; D is unclear. V was cut by 3 bases and J by 0 bases, with 5 bases left in between. CDR3 length equals 13 residues. Germline CDR1 is MNHEY and CDR2 is SMNVEV (reference sequence). CDR3 residues: CASSLTNQETQYF. Here the CDR3 DNA reads TGTGCCAGCAGTTTGACAAACCAAGAGACCCAGTACTTC.

The table lists this clonotype with many counts. The V and J genes are TRBV4-1 and TRBJ2-7, with D possibly called TRBD1 or TRBD2 (5 bases each). V was pared by 5 bases and J by 5 bases, with 16 bases between. Per germline, CDR1 MGHRA and CDR2 YSYEKL. The CDR3 length is 14 residues. The CDR3 loop reads CASSNLVSGHEQYF. CDR3 in DNA: TGCGCCAGCAGCAACCTGGTATCGGGACACGAGCAGTACTTC.

This clonotype was seen many times. CDR3 region: CASSYSKETQYF. The CDR3 coding sequence is TGTGCCAGCAGTTACTCTAAAGAGACCCAGTACTTC. V usage is TRBV6-6 and J usage is TRBJ2-5; D is undetermined. Trimming shortened V by 0 bases and J by 3 bases, and 2 bases separated the two germline ends. CDR3 length: 12 residues. Germline V lookup: CDR1 MNHNY, CDR2 SVGAGI (reference sequence).

This clonotype was seen many times. The V gene is TRBV5-1, the J gene TRBJ2-2, with D tentatively TRBD2 (6 bases). V lost 0 bases and J 6 bases, leaving 18 bases between the germline ends. The CDR3 has 17 amino acids. Germline V gene sequence: CDR1 SGHRS, CDR2 YFSETQ. The DNA of the CDR3 is TGCGCCAGCAGCTTGGCCTGGTTGGCGGGAAACTCCGGGGAGCTGTTTTTT. Translated: CASSLAWLAGNSGELFF.

This clonotype occurred many times. The chain recombines TRBV6-2 or TRBV6-3 with TRBJ1-1; a weak D match, TRBD1 (6 bases). There are 14 residues in the CDR3. V was trimmed by 1 base and J by 2 bases, leaving 8 bases between them. The germline gives CDR1 MNHEY, CDR2 SVGEGT. CDR3 protein: CASSYWGANTEAFF. The CDR3 DNA follows: TGTGCCAGCAGTTACTGGGGGGCTAACACTGAAGCTTTCTTT.

At least ten counts were recorded for this clonotype. The chain combines TRBV6-2 or TRBV6-3 with TRBJ2-5; 8 bases are a match to TRBD1. CDR1 and CDR2 (germline): MNHEY, SVGEGT. CDR3 length: 17 amino acids. V lost 6 bases and J lost 4; bases outside the gene matches: 16. The CDR3: CASSLTPLGQGGETQYF. Here the CDR3 DNA reads TGTGCCAGCAGCCTAACCCCCCTAGGACAGGGTGGAGAGACCCAGTACTTC.

For this clonotype: With a much larger clone just one base away, this may be a read error. The chain recombines TRBV27 with TRBJ2-7; D call uncertain. The CDR3 has 14 amino acids. Germline-derived CDR1 and CDR2 are MNHEY and SMNVEV (reference sequence). The V and J ends lost 8 bases and 2 bases respectively, with 16 bases between them. CDR3 DNA sequence: TGTGCCAGCCGACGGGTGAGCCCCACCTACGAGCAGTACTTC. The encoded protein is CASRRVSPTYEQYF.

This clonotype occurred a few times. This chain connects TRBV7-2 to TRBJ2-1; D may correspond to TRBD1 or TRBD2 (5 bases each). Trimming pared 1 base from V and 5 bases from J, leaving 12 bases between. Germline V gives CDR1 SGHTA, CDR2 FQGNSA. The CDR3 runs to 15 residues. CDR3 in amino acids: CASSLEAGTHNEQFF. The CDR3 nucleotides are TGTGCCAGCAGCTTAGAAGCAGGGACCCACAATGAGCAGTTCTTC.

This clonotype was counted many times. This chain connects TRBV21-1 to TRBJ2-2; TRBD2, the table's D call, lacks a check against the DNA. TRBV21-1 is annotated as a pseudogene. The CDR3 has 19 amino acids. This chain's CDR3 is CASSKGKEFQRPDTGELFF. DNA of the CDR3: TGTGCCAGCAGCAAAGGAAAGGAGTTTCAACGGCCCGACACCGGGGAGCTGTTTTTT.

The chain couples TRBV29-1 to TRBJ2-7, with 8 bases fitting TRBD2. The CDR3 has 12 amino acids. The V gene's germline CDR1 is SQVTM and CDR2 ANQGSEA. V lost 7 bases to trimming and J lost 6 bases; unmatched junction nucleotides: 8. CDR3 in DNA: TGCAGCGCCTACGCGGGAGGTGGCGAGCAGTACTTC. This encodes CSAYAGGGEQYF.

This clonotype was counted many times. The chain has TRBV3-1 and TRBJ2-7; D might be TRBD2 (5 bases). The CDR3 totals 15 residues. Germline CDR1 is LGHDT and CDR2 is YNNKEL (reference sequence). Trimming cost V 4 bases and J 2 bases, with 15 bases left between them. Written as DNA, the CDR3 is TGTGCCAGCAGCCCTTGGCGGAAGGGAGCCTACGAGCAGTACTTC. Translating it yields CASSPWRKGAYEQYF.

This clonotype has ten or more counts. One end of the junction fails to match germline, which may point to a read error. The V call is TRBV20-1, the J call TRBJ2-7, with TRBD2 as a possible D gene (5 bases). Germline CDR1 and CDR2: DFQATT and SNEGSKA (reference sequence). This CDR3 has 11 residues. Here the CDR3 DNA reads TGCAGTGGTAGAGAGGGCCGCGAGCAGTACTTC. Amino acids: CSGREGREQYF.

This clonotype has only a few counts. V usage is TRBV30 and J usage is TRBJ1-1; weak D call: TRBD1 (5 bases). The V gene's germline CDR1 is GTSNPN and CDR2 SVGIG (reference sequence). The ends were cut back, 4 bases at V and 4 bases at J, with 10 bases in the middle. CDR3 length: 12 amino acids. The CDR3 DNA follows: TGTGCCTGGATTAGTAGGGGCACTGAAGCTTTCTTT. Translation gives CAWISRGTEAFF.